This entry lists 17 T cell receptor beta chains sequenced from one sample in a study of cytomegalovirus exposure and HLA in healthy donors. PCR involved 60 Vbeta and 13 Jbeta primers. Using immunoSEQ multiplex PCR, the repertoire was profiled, and TCRdb retains in-frame clones only, with some absent. The data show around 230,000 clones, roughly 73% seen once. The sequencing sample was made of PBMCs. Receptors were obtained from a boy under 18 in good health and CMV-seronegative.

The V call is TRBV7-6, the J call TRBJ1-6, with D perhaps matching TRBD1 (5 bases). Germline-derived CDR1 and CDR2 are SGHVS and FNYEAQ. The CDR3 has 15 amino acids. Between the trimmed V and J ends, which lost 1 base and 5 bases, there was a span of 9 bases. This CDR3 is CASSLGRGDNSPLHF. In nucleotides, the CDR3 is TGTGCCAGCAGCTTAGGGAGGGGCGATAATTCACCCCTCCACTTT.

The V and J genes are TRBV7-9 and TRBJ2-1; 7 positions match TRBD2. CDR3 size: 14 residues. The junction had 5 bases not matched to a gene; V was cut back by 1 base and J by 8 bases. The germline V gene encodes CDR1 SEHNR and CDR2 FQNEAQ (reference sequence). CDR3 amino acids: CASSLGFAGDEQFF. CDR3 nucleotide sequence: TGTGCCAGCAGCTTAGGGTTTGCGGGAGATGAGCAGTTCTTC.

This chain joins TRBV27 and TRBJ2-1; 9 bases are a match to TRBD1. V shed 6 bases and J 4 bases; nucleotides not matched to a gene: 16. The CDR3 covers 18 residues. Germline V gene lookup returns CDR1 MNHEY and CDR2 SMNVEV (reference sequence). This CDR3 is CASRLFPGQGHTYNEQFF. As DNA, the CDR3 is TGTGCCAGCAGACTTTTCCCGGGACAGGGCCATACGTACAATGAGCAGTTCTTC.

The chain has TRBV11-2 and TRBJ2-3, with D perhaps TRBD1 (6 bases). Trimming left V 1 base short and J 7 bases short, with 12 bases between. The CDR3 has 14 residues. The germline gives CDR1 SGHAT, CDR2 FQNNGV. Here the CDR3 reads CASSLGGPRNTQYF. The CDR3 nucleotides read TGTGCCAGCAGCTTAGGGGGGCCGCGGAATACGCAGTATTTT.

The chain couples TRBV19 to TRBJ1-4; no definite D call. Trimming took 9 bases from V and 12 from J, leaving 11 bases between them. CDR1 and CDR2 from the germline V gene are LNHDA and SQIVND (reference sequence). The CDR3 consists of 10 residues. CDR3 sequence reads: CASGPRELFF. CDR3 in DNA: TGTGCCAGCGGGCCGCGGGAACTGTTTTTT.

This clone has a single count. The chain couples TRBV5-1 to TRBJ1-4; D remains unclear. Germline CDR1 and CDR2: SGHRS and YFSETQ. The V and J ends lost 0 bases and 3 bases respectively, with 15 bases between them. The CDR3 contains 17 residues. The CDR3 reads CASSLGGPGRPNEKLFF. The CDR3 bases are TGCGCCAGCAGCTTGGGAGGCCCCGGGAGACCTAATGAAAAACTGTTTTTT.

This chain uses TRBV9 with TRBJ2-7; perhaps TRBD2 as D (6 bases). There are 14 residues in the CDR3. From germline, CDR1 is SGDLS and CDR2 YYNGEE. The V end lost 0 bases, the J end lost 3 bases, and 10 bases lay between the germline ends. The CDR3 nucleotides read TGTGCCAGCAGCGTAGCTTACGGGGGCTACGAGCAGTACTTC. Protein sequence: CASSVAYGGYEQYF. Variable domain in full (rest from reference TRBV9 and TRBJ2-7): DSGVTQTPKHLITATGQRVTLRCSPRSGDLSVYWYQQSLDQGLQFLIQYYNGEERAKGNILERFSAQQFPDLHSELNLSSLELGDSALYFCASSVAYGGYEQYFGPGTRLTVT.

This sequence joins TRBV27 and TRBJ1-5, with TRBD1 identical over 7 bases. Germline V lookup: CDR1 MNHEY, CDR2 SMNVEV (reference sequence). The CDR3 is 13 amino acids. V lost 6 bases and J lost 5; bases outside the gene matches: 4. Here the CDR3 DNA reads TGTGCCAGCAGGGGACAGCTAGATCAGCCCCAGCATTTT. It codes for CASRGQLDQPQHF.

This chain joins TRBV4-2 and TRBJ2-1; 9 bases match TRBD2. The CDR3 length is 18 residues. The V segment lost 3 bases and the J segment 5 bases; nucleotides outside the gene matches: 14. Germline assignment: CDR1 LGHNA and CDR2 YNFKEQ. CDR3 region: CASSQRFMGTSNNNEQFF. The CDR3 DNA reads as TGTGCCAGCAGCCAGAGGTTTATGGGGACTAGCAATAACAATGAGCAGTTCTTC.

The chain combines TRBV9 with TRBJ1-1, with D hard to call. V lost 4 bases, J lost 7 bases, and 17 bases lay in between. Germline assignment: CDR1 SGDLS and CDR2 YYNGEE. CDR3 size: 14 residues. The CDR3 DNA reads TGTGCCAGCAGCACTGAACCGAGGCAGCTTGAAGCTTTCTTT. Translation gives CASSTEPRQLEAFF.

The V and J genes are TRBV4-2 and TRBJ2-5, with TRBD1 matching 8 bases. The germline V gene encodes CDR1 LGHNA and CDR2 YNFKEQ. There are 17 residues in the CDR3. V dropped 6 bases and J dropped 5; count of bases not matched to a gene: 17. As DNA, the CDR3 is TGTGCCAGCAGTCAGGGGGCGTACAAGGTTCCGGAGGAGACCCAGTACTTC. The encoded protein is CASSQGAYKVPEETQYF.

This clone showed up just a few times. The chain employs TRBV29-1 and TRBJ2-7, with 14 positions matching TRBD2. The CDR3 runs to 15 residues. Germline CDR1 is SQVTM and CDR2 is ANQGSEA. J was trimmed by 5 bases and V by 3 bases; bases with no gene match: 6. CDR3 DNA sequence: TGCAGCGTTGAGGGGACTAGCGGGAGCAGGAACGAGCAGTACTTC. Translated: CSVEGTSGSRNEQYF.

V is TRBV7-9 and J is TRBJ1-2; D is undetermined. CDR3 size: 14 residues. Trimming stripped 3 bases from V and 7 bases from J, with 15 bases between. Germline V gene data show CDR1 as SEHNR and CDR2 as FQNEAQ (reference sequence). CDR3 nucleotide sequence: TGTGCCAGCAGCTTGGCGACCGGAGGCTTTGGCTACACCTTC. Translation: CASSLATGGFGYTF.

This clone was recorded a few times. The V and J genes are TRBV7-2 and TRBJ1-1; D is unresolved. Germline-derived CDR1 and CDR2 are SGHTA and FQGNSA. V was pared by 5 bases and J by 7 bases, with 14 bases between. This CDR3 comprises 13 residues. CDR3 DNA sequence: TGTGCCAGCAGCCCAGGAGGCAGGAGTGAAGCTTTCTTT. Protein: CASSPGGRSEAFF.

The chain joins TRBV2 to TRBJ1-1, with TRBD1 identical over 11 bases. V was pared by 3 bases and J by 5 bases, with 2 bases of the junction left unmatched. Germline V gives CDR1 SNHLY, CDR2 FYNNEI. The CDR3 extends over 14 amino acids. Here the CDR3 DNA reads TGTGCCAGCAGTGAGGACAGGGGGCGGACTGAAGCTTTCTTT. The encoded protein is CASSEDRGRTEAFF.

This clone was counted between two and nine times. The chain employs TRBV7-3 and TRBJ2-3; unclear D gene. Germline V gene data show CDR1 as SGHTA and CDR2 as FQGTGA. Trimming shortened V by 4 bases and J by 0 bases, and 11 bases separated the two germline ends. This CDR3 has 15 residues. CDR3 protein: CASSYQSSSTDTQYF. In nucleotides, the CDR3 is TGTGCCAGCAGCTATCAGTCCTCTAGCACAGATACGCAGTATTTT.

The chain is built from TRBV7-7 and TRBJ2-7, with 10 positions matching TRBD2. The junction had 6 bases not matched to a gene; V was cut back by 5 bases and J by 5 bases. There are 14 residues in the CDR3. In germline, CDR1 is SSHAT, CDR2 FNYEAQ (reference sequence). Written as DNA, the CDR3 is TGTGCCAGCAGCCTACTAGCGGGGCCCCACGAGCAGTACTTC. This gives the protein CASSLLAGPHEQYF.